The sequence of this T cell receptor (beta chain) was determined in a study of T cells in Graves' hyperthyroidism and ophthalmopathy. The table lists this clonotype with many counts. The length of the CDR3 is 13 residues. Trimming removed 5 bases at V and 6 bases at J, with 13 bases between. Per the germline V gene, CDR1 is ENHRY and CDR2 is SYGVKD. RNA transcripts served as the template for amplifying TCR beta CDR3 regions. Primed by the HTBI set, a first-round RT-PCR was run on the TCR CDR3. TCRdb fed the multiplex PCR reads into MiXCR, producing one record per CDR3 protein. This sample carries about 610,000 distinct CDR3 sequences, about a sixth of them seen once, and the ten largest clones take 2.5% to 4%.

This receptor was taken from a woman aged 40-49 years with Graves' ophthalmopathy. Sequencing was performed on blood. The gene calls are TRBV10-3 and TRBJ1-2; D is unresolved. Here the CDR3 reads CAISSRESDGYTF. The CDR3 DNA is TGTGCCATCAGTTCGAGGGAAAGCGATGGCTACACCTTC.